This is a list of T cell receptor beta chains from one sample in a study of T cell changes during pregnancy in multiple sclerosis. The repertoire was sequenced with immunoSEQ multiplex PCR; TCRdb's copy has only in-frame clones and lacks some. The table shows tens of thousands of clones, with about nine tenths occurring only once. The sequencing used CD8+ T cells from peripheral blood mononuclear cells, collected in the first trimester of pregnancy. These TCRs come from a female donor in good health, enrolled as a control in a pregnancy study. CDR3s include the opening cysteine and the closing phenylalanine or tryptophan. Each record gives: J gene, V gene, D gene, clone size, CDR3 protein, CDR3 DNA. A D gene is named only where the DNA matches it firmly. Rows give clone size only sometimes, using once, few, many, or a class for an expanded clone.

TRBJ2-1	TRBV9	NA	once	CASSATGYNEQFF	TGTGCCAGCAGCGCAACAGGTTACAATGAGCAGTTCTTC
TRBJ2-5	TRBV4-1	TRBD2	once	CASSQTLAGEETQYF	TGCGCCAGCAGCCAGACACTAGCGGGGGAAGAGACCCAGTACTTC
TRBJ2-7	TRBV19	NA	NA	CASSSSIGEEQYF	TGTGCCAGTAGTTCTTCGATTGGTGAGGAGCAGTACTTC
TRBJ1-2	TRBV6-5	TRBD1	NA	CASSDRVAYGYTF	TGTGCCAGCAGTGACAGGGTGGCCTATGGCTACACCTTC
TRBJ2-7	TRBV6-6	TRBD1	NA	CASSFGQGGYEQYF	TGTGCCAGCAGTTTTGGACAGGGTGGGTACGAGCAGTACTTC
TRBJ1-1	TRBV7-3	TRBD1	NA	CASSYTGGEAFF	TGTGCCAGCAGCTACACAGGGGGTGAAGCTTTCTTT
TRBJ1-2	TRBV5-6	NA	NA	CASRFGWGNYGYTF	TGTGCCAGCAGGTTTGGGTGGGGCAACTATGGCTACACCTTC
TRBJ2-7	TRBV7-3	NA	NA	CASSPAGGGLYEQYF	TGTGCCAGCAGCCCCGCTGGCGGGGGCCTCTACGAGCAGTACTTC
TRBJ2-7	TRBV6-5	NA	NA	CASSYSLDRYYEQYF	TGTGCCAGCAGTTACTCCTTGGACAGATACTACGAGCAGTACTTC
TRBJ1-4	TRBV25-1	NA	NA	CASSTWTEPNEKLFF	TGTGCCAGCAGTACATGGACAGAGCCTAATGAAAAACTGTTTTTT
TRBJ1-1	TRBV4-3	TRBD1	NA	CASSQDGTGRTEAFF	TGCGCCAGCAGCCAAGATGGGACAGGGCGCACTGAAGCTTTCTTT
TRBJ1-1	TRBV11-2	NA	NA	CASSLGGGNTEAFF	TGTGCCAGCAGCTTAGGCGGCGGGAACACTGAAGCTTTCTTT
TRBJ2-3	TRBV13	NA	NA	CASWGPEADTQYF	TGTGCCAGCTGGGGGCCGGAGGCAGATACGCAGTATTTT
TRBJ1-5	TRBV7-9	NA	medium-sized	CASSLASPNQPQHF	TGTGCCAGCAGCTTAGCCTCCCCCAATCAGCCCCAGCATTTT
TRBJ2-5	TRBV7-2	NA	NA	CASSPTRLVWETQYF	TGTGCCAGCAGCCCCACCCGACTAGTCTGGGAGACCCAGTACTTC
TRBJ2-5	TRBV9	NA	NA	CASSAVPQGILETQYF	TGTGCCAGCAGCGCTGTTCCACAGGGTATCCTGGAGACCCAGTACTTC
TRBJ2-7	TRBV7-9	TRBD1	NA	CASSPPGQYGEQYF	TGTGCCAGCAGCCCCCCGGGACAGTATGGGGAGCAGTACTTC
TRBJ2-7	TRBV7-8	TRBD1	NA	CASSLGGTGVLHEQYF	TGTGCCAGCAGCTTAGGCGGGACAGGGGTGTTACACGAGCAGTACTTC
TRBJ2-5	TRBV29-1	NA	NA	CSVPREGETQYF	TGCAGCGTTCCCAGGGAAGGGGAGACCCAGTACTTC
TRBJ1-1	TRBV4-3	NA	NA	CASSKLGSGSNTEAFF	TGCGCCAGCAGCAAGCTTGGATCAGGGTCTAATACTGAAGCTTTCTTT
TRBJ1-6	TRBV4-3	TRBD1	NA	CASSQDPGQGSSPLHF	TGCGCCAGCAGCCAAGATCCGGGACAGGGGTCTTCACCCCTCCACTTT
TRBJ2-3	TRBV7-3	NA	NA	CASSLSGGHETQYF	TGTGCCAGCAGCTTAAGCGGCGGCCATGAGACGCAGTATTTT
TRBJ2-2	TRBV4-3	TRBD2	NA	CASSQVAGTSEFTGELFF	TGCGCCAGCAGCCAAGTTGCCGGGACTAGCGAATTCACCGGGGAGCTGTTTTTT
TRBJ2-7	TRBV11-3	NA	once	CASSFRRGYEQYF	TGTGCCAGCAGCTTCCGCCGCGGTTACGAGCAGTACTTC
TRBJ2-3	TRBV4-2	TRBD2	NA	CASSPSRGGGQGTDTQYF	TGTGCCAGCAGCCCAAGCCGCGGGGGGGGGCAGGGCACAGATACGCAGTATTTT
TRBJ2-1	TRBV7-2	NA	once	CASSQGGPPAANEQFF	TGTGCCAGCAGCCAGGGCGGACCCCCGGCCGCAAATGAGCAGTTCTTC
TRBJ2-7	TRBV21-1	NA	NA	CASSKAAGYRYEQYF	TGTGCCAGCAGCAAAGCGGCCGGGTATAGATACGAGCAGTACTTC
TRBJ1-1	TRBV19	NA	NA	CASSIFLRGLNTEAFF	TGTGCCAGTAGTATCTTCTTGAGGGGGTTGAACACTGAAGCTTTCTTT
TRBJ1-2	TRBV25-1	NA	NA	CASSEYGTPGYTF	TGTGCCAGCAGTGAATATGGGACACCTGGCTACACCTTC
TRBJ2-1	TRBV13	TRBD2	NA	CASSLLAGGWNEQFF	TGTGCCAGCAGCTTACTAGCGGGGGGGTGGAATGAGCAGTTCTTC
TRBJ2-4	TRBV7-6	NA	NA	CASSEREPPKNIQYF	TGTGCCAGCAGCGAAAGGGAGCCACCAAAAAACATTCAGTACTTC
TRBJ2-7	TRBV6-1	TRBD1	NA	CASTTGQTSYEQYF	TGTGCCAGTACTACGGGACAGACCTCCTACGAGCAGTACTTC
TRBJ2-2	TRBV10-3	TRBD2	few	CAIPKVSSGGASGTGELFF	TGTGCCATCCCCAAAGTGTCTAGCGGGGGGGCCTCGGGCACCGGGGAGCTGTTTTTT
TRBJ2-2	TRBV7-9	NA	NA	CASSLAQNTGELFF	TGTGCCAGCAGCTTAGCACAGAACACCGGGGAGCTGTTTTTT
TRBJ2-7	TRBV6-6	TRBD1	NA	CASGPGQGYEQYF	TGTGCCAGCGGACCGGGACAGGGCTACGAGCAGTACTTC
TRBJ1-1	TRBV19	NA	NA	CASSLGGMNTEAFF	TGTGCCAGTAGCCTTGGAGGGATGAACACTGAAGCTTTCTTT
TRBJ2-1	TRBV9	NA	NA	CASSVEGGANNEQFF	TGTGCCAGCAGCGTAGAAGGGGGGGCTAACAATGAGCAGTTCTTC
TRBJ2-3	TRBV7-3	TRBD2	NA	CASSQLGGGGTDTQYF	TGTGCCAGCAGCCAGCTGGGCGGGGGTGGCACAGATACGCAGTATTTT
TRBJ1-1	TRBV7-9	NA	NA	CASSPASPGAFF	TGTGCCAGCAGCCCGGCATCGCCGGGGGCTTTCTTT
TRBJ1-5	TRBV19	TRBD1	NA	CASSDRGWQPQHF	TGTGCCAGTAGCGACAGGGGTTGGCAGCCCCAGCATTTT
TRBJ2-5	TRBV7-2	NA	medium-sized	CASSAGTPSGETQYF	TGTGCCAGCAGCGCCGGGACACCCTCAGGAGAGACCCAGTACTTC
TRBJ2-2	TRBV7-6	TRBD1	NA	CASSYTGDYGFTGELFF	TGTGCCAGCAGCTACACAGGGGATTACGGCTTCACCGGGGAGCTGTTTTTT
TRBJ2-5	TRBV7-9	NA	NA	CASSLMQGWETQYF	TGTGCCAGCAGCTTAATGCAGGGGTGGGAGACCCAGTACTTC
TRBJ1-5	TRBV30	NA	NA	CAWSPLDSPPQHF	TGTGCCTGGAGCCCGCTGGACAGTCCGCCCCAGCATTTT
TRBJ1-5	TRBV6-6	TRBD1	once	CASSKLGQSSNQPQHF	TGTGCCAGCAGTAAACTGGGACAGAGTAGCAATCAGCCCCAGCATTTT
TRBJ2-7	TRBV19	TRBD2	NA	CASSTLGLAGRSYEQYF	TGTGCCAGTAGTACCCTCGGACTAGCGGGGCGGTCCTACGAGCAGTACTTC